This T cell receptor beta chain was sequenced in a study of T cells after yellow fever vaccination. Study findings and constraints: Subsequent booster samples again held most clones from primary vaccination (less than 98% CD4, about 86% CD8). The CD4 compartment and the CD8 compartment contained a small share of clonotypes in common. Abundant clonotypes from the bulk population could have been carried over as contaminants into FACS-sorted repertoires.

A process of 5'RACE template switching, which added a universal primer site and UMIs, was used to make TCR cDNA. TCRdb recomputed calls from the 5' RACE reads with MiXCR, one row per CDR3 protein. The data show 300,000 to 350,000 distinct CDR3 sequences, 3% to 4.5% seen once. Germline trimming cut 3 bases from V and 12 bases from J; bases unmatched to any gene: 8. Germline values: CDR1 MNHEY, CDR2 SMNVEV (reference sequence). The CDR3 extends over 13 amino acids. This clonotype has only a few counts. Its cognate antigen is unknown. The material sequenced was PBMCs, taken 5 days after the yellow fever booster vaccination. This sequence originates from a man aged 18 to 35 who received the YFV17D yellow fever vaccine. V and J are TRBV27 and TRBJ2-1, with 7 positions matching TRBD2. CDR3: CASSFTKTSSQFF. Written as DNA, the CDR3 is TGTGCCAGCAGTTTCACTAAGACTAGCTCGCAGTTCTTC.